One and the same sample provided the 24 T cell receptor beta chains below, sequenced in a study of shared clonotypes between healthy human individuals. Sequenced by immunoSEQ multiplex PCR; TCRdb stores in-frame clones only, minus some. The table shows 2 million to 2.5 million clones, with just over 90% occurring only once. Sequencing used naive CD4+ T cells from PBMCs. Subset of the sample: CD45RA+ positively selected. These receptors all stem from a man in his late teens or twenties in good health. Some clones in this sample may be carry-over from other donors' samples.

The CDR3 protein is CASSLVAGGPYNEQFF. The DNA for the CDR3 is TGTGCCAGCAGCTTGGTGGCGGGAGGGCCTTACAATGAGCAGTTCTTC. The rearrangement uses TRBV5-4 and TRBJ2-1; 9 bases agree with TRBD2. In germline, CDR1 is SGHNT, CDR2 YYREEE (reference sequence). V lost 0 bases, J lost 4 bases, and 5 bases stayed unmatched. The CDR3 consists of 16 residues.

The chain employs TRBV6-1 and TRBJ2-5, with 10 bases aligning to TRBD1. The J call may be in error: the DNA end matches TRBJ2-7 better. The CDR3 length is 15 residues. CDR1 and CDR2 from the germline V gene are MNHNS and SASEGT. CDR3 nucleotides: TGTGCCAGCAGTGAAGCGGGACAGGGGACTTACGAGCAGTACTTC. As protein: CASSEAGQGTYEQYF.

This clone was picked up a small number of times. Other nucleotide sequences in the sample specify the same CDR3. V and J are TRBV2 and TRBJ1-1; D remains unclear. The CDR3 contains 13 residues. V was trimmed by 8 bases and J by 3 bases, leaving 13 bases between them. CDR1 is SNHLY, CDR2 FYNNEI, per germline. CDR3: CASSGERDTEAFF. CDR3 DNA: TGTGCCAGCTCGGGCGAACGGGACACTGAAGCTTTCTTT.

The chain joins TRBV11-3 to TRBJ2-1; TRBD1 is a possible D gene (6 bases). The germline V gene has CDR1 SGHNT and CDR2 YENEEA. V lost 1 base, J lost 6 bases, and 13 bases lay in between. The CDR3 spans 15 residues. The CDR3 coding sequence is TGTGCCAGCAGCTTAGGAACGGGACACGCCAATGAGCAGTTCTTC. Residues: CASSLGTGHANEQFF.

Details on this clone: Other DNA sequences in this specimen translate into the identical CDR3. This chain links TRBV9 with TRBJ2-1, with 10 nucleotides matching TRBD2. CDR1 and CDR2 (germline): SGDLS, YYNGEE. V was clipped by 4 bases and J by 4 bases; unmatched bases: 5. The CDR3 loop spans 15 amino acids. The CDR3 DNA reads TGTGCCAGCAGCCCTCGGACTAGCGGTTACAATGAGCAGTTCTTC. It yields the protein CASSPRTSGYNEQFF.

This clone occurred once. The gene calls are TRBV21-1 and TRBJ2-7; the DNA was not compared with TRBD1, the D call given in the table. TRBV21-1 is designated a pseudogene. The CDR3 runs to 19 residues. The CDR3 nucleotides are TGTGCCAGCAGCAAAGCGAACAGGGATTGGGACAGGGACCCCTACGAGCAGTACTTC. Translated, it gives CASSKANRDWDRDPYEQYF.

V is TRBV6-1 and J is TRBJ2-3; D is ambiguous. There are 15 residues in the CDR3. V was cut by 2 bases and J by 0 bases, with 9 bases left in between. CDR1 MNHNS and CDR2 SASEGT come from the germline V gene. The CDR3 bases are TGTGCCAGCAGTGAAATAGACATTAGCACAGATACGCAGTATTTT. It translates to CASSEIDISTDTQYF.

The chain joins TRBV5-1 to TRBJ2-3, with TRBD1 as a possible D gene (6 bases). V was pared by 7 bases and J by 0 bases, with 15 bases between. CDR3 length equals 15 residues. The germline gives CDR1 SGHRS, CDR2 YFSETQ. CDR3 in amino acids: CASGVQGPSTDTQYF. The CDR3 region has the DNA TGCGCCAGCGGGGTACAGGGCCCTAGCACAGATACGCAGTATTTT.

The rearrangement links TRBV7-9 to TRBJ1-4; TRBD1 aligns across 7 bases. Germline assignment: CDR1 SEHNR and CDR2 FQNEAQ (reference sequence). The CDR3 is 18 amino acids. V shed 5 bases and J 10 bases; nucleotides not matched to a gene: 22. The CDR3 here is CASSPNQGKTGILGKLFF. The CDR3 nucleotides read TGTGCCAGCAGCCCAAATCAAGGGAAGACAGGGATTCTCGGAAAACTGTTTTTT.

V and J are TRBV21-1 and TRBJ2-1. TRBV21-1 constitutes a pseudogene. The CDR3 is 16 residues long. The CDR3 spells CASSKSADKLGGSKFF. For the CDR3, the DNA is TGTGCCAGCAGCAAAAGCGCCGATAAATTGGGGGGCAGTAAGTTCTTC.

The chain uses TRBV5-8 and TRBJ2-7; TRBD1 matches at 8 bases. After removal of 4 bases from V and 0 bases from J, the junction contained 6 bases not matched to a gene. CDR1 is SGHTS, CDR2 YDEGEE, per germline. The CDR3 covers 15 residues. CDR3 region: CASSVRTGSSYEQYF. The CDR3 DNA sequence: TGTGCCAGCAGCGTACGGACAGGGAGCTCCTACGAGCAGTACTTC.

This chain joins TRBV4-1 and TRBJ1-3; D is unclear. V was cut by 0 bases and J by 4 bases, with 13 bases left in between. The CDR3 contains 16 residues. Germline assignment: CDR1 MGHRA and CDR2 YSYEKL. DNA for the CDR3: TGCGCCAGCAGCCAAGATCTGGTGGCAGGAGGAAACACCATATATTTT. It is translated as CASSQDLVAGGNTIYF.

This CDR3 reads CASSYVRDRGLAFF. CDR3 in DNA: TGTGCCAGCAGTTACGTCCGGGACAGGGGTTTGGCTTTCTTT. The gene calls are TRBV6-5 and TRBJ1-1; the match to TRBD1 covers 10 bases. V was clipped by 2 bases and J by 11 bases; unmatched bases: 8. Germline V gives CDR1 MNHEY, CDR2 SVGAGI. CDR3 length equals 14 residues.

The genes are TRBV5-1 and TRBJ2-3, with D uncertain. V lost 1 base and J 6 bases, leaving 9 bases between the germline ends. The CDR3 is made up of 13 amino acids. Germline V gives CDR1 SGHRS, CDR2 YFSETQ. The CDR3 DNA is TGCGCCAGCAGCTTGTTATCGGACGATACGCAGTATTTT. Its protein is CASSLLSDDTQYF. Supplemented by reference TRBV5-1 and TRBJ2-3, the full variable domain reads KAGVTQTPRYLIKTRGQQVTLSCSPISGHRSVSWYQQTPGQGLQFLFEYFSETQRNKGNFPGRFSGRQFSNSRSEMNVSTLELGDSALYLCASSLLSDDTQYFGPGTRLTVL.

CDR3 residues: CASSLNLGGEQFF. For the CDR3, the DNA is TGTGCCAGCAGCTTAAACCTTGGGGGTGAGCAGTTCTTC. The chain has TRBV7-3 and TRBJ2-1, with D tentatively TRBD1 or TRBD2 (5 bases each). The V gene lost 1 base and the J gene lost 9 bases, with 10 bases spanning the gap. This CDR3 is 13 amino acids long. CDR1 is SGHTA and CDR2 is FQGTGA in the germline V gene.

The chain recombines TRBV30 with TRBJ1-1, with 8 bases matching TRBD1. Germline values: CDR1 GTSNPN, CDR2 SVGIG (reference sequence). The V gene end was trimmed by 3 bases and the J gene end by 9 bases; junction bases not matched to a gene: 9. This CDR3 is 13 amino acids long. Here the CDR3 DNA reads TGTGCCTGGAGGCGGACAGGGTCGGGGCAAGCTTTCTTT. Protein product: CAWRRTGSGQAFF. Complete variable domain (other parts from reference TRBV30 and TRBJ1-1): SQTIHQWPATLVQPVGSPLSLECTVEGTSNPNLYWYRQAAGRGLQLLFYSVGIGQISSEVPQNLSASRPQDRQFILSSKKLLLSDSGFYLCAWRRTGSGQAFFGQGTRLTVV.

V gene TRBV30 combines with J gene TRBJ2-7, with D unresolved. V lost 4 bases, J lost 6 bases, and 13 bases lay in between. The CDR3 is made up of 12 amino acids. Germline loops: CDR1 GTSNPN, CDR2 SVGIG (reference sequence). The CDR3 sequence: CAWIRSWSEQYF. CDR3 DNA sequence: TGTGCCTGGATTAGGTCGTGGTCCGAGCAGTACTTC.

The V gene is TRBV7-3, the J gene TRBJ2-5, with D possibly called TRBD1 or TRBD2 (5 bases each). The CDR3 is 14 amino acids. Germline-derived CDR1 and CDR2 are SGHTA and FQGTGA. V lost 6 bases, J lost 4 bases, and 15 bases lay in between. CDR3 in amino acids: CASSRGVGAETQYF. The CDR3, as DNA: TGTGCCAGCAGTCGAGGCGTCGGGGCAGAGACCCAGTACTTC.

This clone was picked up one time. The chain is built from TRBV5-1 and TRBJ1-3, with a weak D call TRBD1 (5 bases). Germline V gene sequence: CDR1 SGHRS, CDR2 YFSETQ. Trimming shortened V by 2 bases and J by 0 bases, and 15 bases separated the two germline ends. This CDR3 comprises 17 residues. CDR3 loop: CASSFGSGGNSGNTIYF. The CDR3 DNA reads TGCGCCAGCAGCTTTGGTTCCGGGGGAAACTCTGGAAACACCATATATTTT.

V usage is TRBV18 and J usage is TRBJ2-3; possibly TRBD1 or TRBD2 for D (6 bases each). This CDR3 comprises 15 residues. V shed 3 bases and J shed 2 bases, with 12 bases lying between them. The V gene's germline CDR1 is KGHSH and CDR2 LQKENI. CDR3 amino acids: CASSPMGGFTDTQYF. CDR3 in DNA: TGTGCCAGCTCACCGATGGGGGGCTTCACAGATACGCAGTATTTT.

This rearrangement joins TRBV4-2 to TRBJ2-3; 11 bases match TRBD2. V was pared by 4 bases and J by 5 bases, with 29 bases of the junction left unmatched. The germline V gene encodes CDR1 LGHNA and CDR2 YNFKEQ. The CDR3 consists of 23 residues. CDR3 in amino acids: CASSLESWRLAGSRGGRGDTQYF. The CDR3 nucleotides are TGTGCCAGCAGCCTAGAAAGTTGGAGACTAGCGGGATCCAGAGGGGGAAGAGGAGATACGCAGTATTTT.

The table lists this clone with a few counts. The genes are TRBV4-1 and TRBJ2-2; D uncertain. Germline V gives CDR1 MGHRA, CDR2 YSYEKL. The germline V and J ends were trimmed by 2 bases and 9 bases, with 7 bases remaining between them. This CDR3 is built from 12 residues. CDR3 protein: CASSQSRRELFF. The CDR3 DNA reads as TGCGCCAGCAGCCAATCTCGCCGGGAGCTGTTTTTT.

This clone was recorded only once. This chain links TRBV19 with TRBJ1-2, with D tentatively TRBD1 (6 bases). CDR1 LNHDA and CDR2 SQIVND come from the germline V gene (reference sequence). Trimming took 4 bases from V and 4 from J, leaving 16 bases between them. The CDR3 contains 15 residues. The CDR3: CASSTSDRKGYGYTF. The CDR3 nucleotides are TGTGCCAGTAGTACCTCCGACAGGAAGGGCTATGGCTACACCTTC.

The chain employs TRBV10-2 and TRBJ1-2; D unclear. There are 14 residues in the CDR3. Germline V gene sequence: CDR1 WSHSY, CDR2 SAAADI. V gave up 2 bases and J gave up 5 bases, with 12 bases separating them. The CDR3 loop reads CASSEGGPGYGYTF. DNA for the CDR3: TGCGCCAGCAGTGAGGGCGGACCTGGGTATGGCTACACCTTC.